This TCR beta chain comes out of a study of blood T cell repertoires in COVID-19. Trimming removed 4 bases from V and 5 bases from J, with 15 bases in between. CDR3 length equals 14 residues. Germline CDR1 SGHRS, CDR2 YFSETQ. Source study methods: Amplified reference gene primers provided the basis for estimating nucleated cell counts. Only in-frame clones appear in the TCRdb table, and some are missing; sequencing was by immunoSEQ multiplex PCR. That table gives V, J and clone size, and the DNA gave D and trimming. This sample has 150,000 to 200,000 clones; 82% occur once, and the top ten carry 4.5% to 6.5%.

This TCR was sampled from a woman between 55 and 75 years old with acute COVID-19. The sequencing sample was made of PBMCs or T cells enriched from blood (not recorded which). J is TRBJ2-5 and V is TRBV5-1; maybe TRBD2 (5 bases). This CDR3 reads CASSPVGAAETQYF. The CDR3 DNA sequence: TGCGCCAGCAGCCCCGTTGGAGCGGCTGAGACCCAGTACTTC.